This T cell receptor beta chain comes out of a study of blood T cell repertoires in COVID-19. In the study overall: Sources were T cells, B-cell-depleted T cells, or PBMCs; the material itself was cDNA or gDNA.

CDR3 length: 13 amino acids. The germline gives CDR1 SGHDN, CDR2 FVKESK. Trimming shortened V by 4 bases and J by 0 bases, and 6 bases separated the two germline ends. Profiling relied on immunoSEQ multiplex PCR, and the TCRdb table lists in-frame clones only, not all of them. Of tens of thousands of clones listed, about nine tenths are singletons. While infection was still active, Seattle patients were enrolled and then followed longitudinally. The rearrangement uses TRBV14 and TRBJ1-2; unclear D gene. This receptor was identified in a man younger than 30 with COVID-19, enrolled during active disease. Sequencing input: peripheral blood. DNA for the CDR3: TGTGCCAGCAGCCCCGGGACTAACTATGGCTACACCTTC. This encodes CASSPGTNYGYTF.